The following is a T cell receptor (beta chain) sequence with its context. The data stem from a study of blood T cell repertoires in COVID-19. Under the authors' procedure: Researchers report that nucleated cell counts were estimated from reference gene primer amplification. Only in-frame clones appear in the TCRdb table, and some are missing; sequencing was by immunoSEQ multiplex PCR. V and J calls and clone size are copied from that table; D and trimming were computed from the DNA. The sample records about 200,000 clones, less than 85% being singletons. Germline-derived CDR1 and CDR2 are LNHDA and SQIVND (reference sequence). Trimming cost V 3 bases and J 1 base, with 11 bases left between them. The CDR3 is 15 residues long.

The receptor's source is a woman older than 75 with COVID-19, enrolled during active disease. The chain links TRBV19 to TRBJ2-3; a possible D gene is TRBD1 (5 bases). Material: peripheral blood. This CDR3 is CASSIWGSRTDTQYF. The CDR3 DNA follows: TGTGCCAGTAGTATCTGGGGCAGTCGCACAGATACGCAGTATTTT.